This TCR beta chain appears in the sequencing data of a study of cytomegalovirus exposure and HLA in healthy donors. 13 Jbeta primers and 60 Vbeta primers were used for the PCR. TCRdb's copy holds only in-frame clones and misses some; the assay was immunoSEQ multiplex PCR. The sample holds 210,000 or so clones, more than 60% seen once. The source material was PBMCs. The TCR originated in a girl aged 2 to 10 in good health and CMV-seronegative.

Here the CDR3 DNA reads TGTGCCAGCAGCCCAACTAGCGGGAGACTCGAGCAGTACTTC. It specifies CASSPTSGRLEQYF. The rearrangement joins TRBV6-5 to TRBJ2-7; 11 bases agree with TRBD2. The junction had 7 bases not matched to a gene; V was cut back by 6 bases and J by 6 bases. CDR3 size: 14 residues. Germline V gene data show CDR1 as MNHEY and CDR2 as SVGAGI.